One and the same sample provided the 17 T cell receptor beta chains below, sequenced in a study of blood T cell repertoires in COVID-19. The repertoire was sequenced with immunoSEQ multiplex PCR; TCRdb's copy has only in-frame clones and lacks some. The table records under 300,000 clones, more than 70% of them present only once. The material sequenced was peripheral blood. These receptor sequences come from an older man with acute or convalescent COVID-19.

This chain joins TRBV4-2 and TRBJ2-7, with 8 bases identical to TRBD1. Trimming removed 1 base from V and 3 bases from J; junction bases left unmatched: 5. CDR1 and CDR2 from the germline V gene are LGHNA and YNFKEQ. This CDR3 has 15 amino acids. CDR3 loop: CASSQASGQGYEQYF. The CDR3, as DNA: TGTGCCAGCAGCCAAGCCTCAGGACAGGGCTACGAGCAGTACTTC.

The CDR3 region has the DNA TGTGCCAGTATAGGGGCAGTTGGGCGTCGAATGGGCACTGAAGCTTTCTTT. Translation: CASIGAVGRRMGTEAFF. This chain uses TRBV19 with TRBJ1-1, with D possibly matching TRBD1 (5 bases). Trimming pared 7 bases from V and 4 bases from J, leaving 25 bases between. Germline V lookup: CDR1 LNHDA, CDR2 SQIVND (reference sequence). The CDR3 has 17 amino acids. Drawing the rest from reference TRBV19 and TRBJ1-1, the complete variable domain is DGGITQSPKYLFRKEGQNVTLSCEQNLNHDAMYWYRQDPGQGLRLIYYSQIVNDFQKGDIAEGYSVSREKKESFPLTVTSAQKNPTAFYLCASIGAVGRRMGTEAFFGQGTRLTVV.

This rearrangement joins TRBV3-1 (or the pseudogene TRBV3-2) to TRBJ2-2, with 7 bases lining up with TRBD2. V shed 4 bases and J 3 bases; nucleotides not matched to a gene: 2. In germline, CDR1 is LGHDT, CDR2 YNNKEL (reference sequence). CDR3 size: 14 residues. In DNA form, the CDR3 reads TGTGCCAGCAGCCGGGCGGGGGACACCGGGGAGCTGTTTTTT. It is translated as CASSRAGDTGELFF.

The chain links TRBV28 to TRBJ2-1; no reliable D call. Trimming removed 2 bases at V and 9 bases at J, with 11 bases between. CDR3 length equals 13 residues. Germline V gene sequence: CDR1 MDHEN, CDR2 SYDVKM. The CDR3 reads CASSLTPRAEQFF. In DNA, the CDR3 is TGTGCCAGCAGTTTAACCCCAAGAGCTGAGCAGTTCTTC.

The chain is built from TRBV3-1 (or the pseudogene TRBV3-2) and TRBJ2-3, with 7 nucleotides matching TRBD2. This CDR3 is built from 14 residues. Looked up from germline, CDR1 is LGHDT and CDR2 is YNNKEL (reference sequence). The ends lost 5 bases at V and 6 bases at J; junction bases unmatched: 8. CDR3: CASSTGLGGDTQYF. The CDR3 DNA reads as TGTGCCAGCAGCACCGGACTAGGAGGGGATACGCAGTATTTT.

The V and J genes are TRBV11-2 and TRBJ2-7, with a possible D match to TRBD2 (5 bases). Trimming took 5 bases from V and 7 from J, leaving 21 bases between them. The CDR3 contains 15 residues. Per the germline V gene, CDR1 is SGHAT and CDR2 is FQNNGV. CDR3 region: CASSPRVWERGEQYF. CDR3 nucleotides: TGTGCCAGCAGCCCCCGGGTCTGGGAGAGAGGTGAGCAGTACTTC. The variable domain in full, with the rest retrieved from reference TRBV11-2 and TRBJ2-7, is EAGVAQSPRYKIIEKRQSVAFWCNPISGHATLYWYQQILGQGPKLLIQFQNNGVVDDSQLPKDRFSAERLKGVDSTLKIQPAKLEDSAVYLCASSPRVWERGEQYFGPGTRLTVT.

The chain couples TRBV7-9 to TRBJ2-4, with D possibly TRBD2 on 5 matching bases. With 3 bases removed from V and 10 bases from J, the gap between germline ends came to 10 bases. From germline, CDR1 is SEHNR and CDR2 FQNEAQ (reference sequence). The CDR3 is 12 residues long. As DNA, the CDR3 is TGTGCCAGCAGCTTCCCAGGCGGGATTCAGTACTTC. The encoded protein is CASSFPGGIQYF.

The rearrangement joins TRBV18 to TRBJ1-2; unclear D gene. The V and J ends lost 0 bases and 2 bases respectively, with 7 bases between them. CDR1 and CDR2 from the germline V gene are KGHSH and LQKENI. The CDR3 is 14 residues long. The CDR3 spells CASSPPAQNYGYTF. The CDR3 DNA reads as TGTGCCAGCTCACCACCGGCACAAAACTATGGCTACACCTTC.

V gene TRBV11-2 combines with J gene TRBJ1-2, with D tentatively TRBD1 (6 bases). The CDR3 has 13 amino acids. Trimming stripped 5 bases from V and 9 bases from J, with 16 bases between. Germline V gene lookup returns CDR1 SGHAT and CDR2 FQNNGV. This chain's CDR3 is CASSTGTRTRYTF. The CDR3 DNA follows: TGTGCCAGCAGCACCGGGACAAGGACGCGCTACACCTTC.

The chain employs TRBV5-4 and TRBJ2-3; 10 nucleotides match TRBD1. V shed 4 bases and J 3 bases; nucleotides not matched to a gene: 5. Germline CDR1 reads SGHNT; CDR2 reads YYREEE (reference sequence). CDR3 length equals 15 residues. The CDR3 coding sequence is TGTGCCAGCAGCAGGGGGGGACAGGGGACAGATACGCAGTATTTT. It translates to CASSRGGQGTDTQYF.

This chain uses TRBV18 with TRBJ1-1; D not certain. Deletions cut 2 bases from V and 0 bases from J, with 7 bases between. The CDR3 spans 14 residues. Germline lookup yields CDR1 KGHSH and CDR2 LQKENI. The DNA for the CDR3 is TGTGCCAGCTCACCAAACATTATGAACACTGAAGCTTTCTTT. This translates into CASSPNIMNTEAFF.

This sequence joins TRBV19 and TRBJ1-1, with D possibly being TRBD1 (6 bases). Germline V lookup: CDR1 LNHDA, CDR2 SQIVND (reference sequence). V dropped 3 bases and J dropped 6 bases, with 14 bases sitting between them. The CDR3 consists of 14 residues. CDR3 in amino acids: CASSMQGPGAEAFF. CDR3 DNA sequence: TGTGCCAGTAGTATGCAGGGTCCAGGGGCTGAAGCTTTCTTT.

Regarding this clone: A much larger clone lies a single base off, so this may be a read error. The genes are TRBV11-3 and TRBJ2-2, with D tentatively TRBD1 (6 bases). The CDR3 runs to 14 residues. The V end lost 3 bases, the J end lost 5 bases, and 10 bases lay between the germline ends. CDR1 SGHNT and CDR2 YENEEA come from the germline V gene. The CDR3 reads CASSFGRGTGELFF. The CDR3 region has the DNA TGTGCCAGCAGCTTCGGCAGGGGAACCGGGGAGCTGTTTTTT.

This chain links TRBV5-1 with TRBJ2-2; 10 nucleotides match TRBD2. V dropped 3 bases and J dropped 2; count of bases not matched to a gene: 4. CDR3 size: 16 residues. Germline V gene sequence: CDR1 SGHRS, CDR2 YFSETQ. The CDR3 loop reads CASSSLAGGNTGELFF. The CDR3 nucleotides are TGCGCCAGCAGCTCGTTAGCGGGAGGCAACACCGGGGAGCTGTTTTTT.

The V call is TRBV18, the J call TRBJ2-3, with TRBD2 identical over 13 bases. Trimming removed 6 bases from V and 8 bases from J; junction bases left unmatched: 8. This CDR3 is 15 amino acids long. Germline V gives CDR1 KGHSH, CDR2 LQKENI. The DNA of the CDR3 is TGTGCCAGCTCTCTTGGACTAGCGGGAGTCGGTACGCAGTATTTT. It codes for CASSLGLAGVGTQYF.

V is TRBV28 and J is TRBJ2-7; D remains unclear. Germline loops: CDR1 MDHEN, CDR2 SYDVKM. The CDR3 sequence is 11 residues long. V shed 4 bases and J shed 4 bases, with 5 bases lying between them. The DNA of the CDR3 is TGTGCCAGCAGTTCCTTTTACGAGCAGTACTTC. Translation gives CASSSFYEQYF.

The CDR3: CATSDSTGTSGNNEQFF. The CDR3 nucleotides are TGTGCCACCAGTGATTCCACCGGGACTAGCGGGAACAATGAGCAGTTCTTC. This rearrangement joins TRBV24-1 to TRBJ2-1; TRBD2 aligns across 13 bases. The CDR3 is 17 amino acids. Germline CDR1 KGHDR, CDR2 SFDVKD. The V and J ends lost 2 bases and 5 bases, in that order; junction bases with no gene match: 5.